The 12 T cell receptor beta chains presented below share a single source sample, sequenced in a study of T cell changes during pregnancy in multiple sclerosis. TCRdb's copy holds only in-frame clones and misses some; the assay was immunoSEQ multiplex PCR. The sample has 85,000 to 130,000 clones, 85% to 95% seen once. The sample in question was peripheral blood, obtained after pregnancy. All receptors derive from a female donor with multiple sclerosis, enrolled in a pregnancy study.

The genes are TRBV5-1 and TRBJ2-1; 11 nucleotides agree with TRBD2. Looked up from germline, CDR1 is SGHRS and CDR2 is YFSETQ. J lost 3 bases, V lost 4 bases, and 6 bases had no gene match. The CDR3 loop spans 16 amino acids. DNA for the CDR3: TGCGCCAGCAGCGAGGGTCTAGCGGGGGGCTACAATGAGCAGTTCTTC. Translated, it gives CASSEGLAGGYNEQFF. Variable domain in full (rest from reference TRBV5-1 and TRBJ2-1): KAGVTQTPRYLIKTRGQQVTLSCSPISGHRSVSWYQQTPGQGLQFLFEYFSETQRNKGNFPGRFSGRQFSNSRSEMNVSTLELGDSALYLCASSEGLAGGYNEQFFGPGTRLTVL.

The chain combines TRBV4-1 with TRBJ2-5, with D maybe TRBD2 (6 bases). The J call could be wrong; TRBJ2-7 is a better fit for the DNA end. The CDR3 has 15 residues. Germline V lookup: CDR1 MGHRA, CDR2 YSYEKL. Here the CDR3 reads CASSLLFGRPNEQYF. The CDR3 nucleotides are TGCGCCAGCAGCCTCCTTTTCGGGAGACCCAACGAGCAGTACTTC.

V usage is TRBV19 and J usage is TRBJ1-2; tentative D call: TRBD1 (6 bases). With 3 bases removed from V and 7 bases from J, the gap between germline ends came to 15 bases. This CDR3 has 14 residues. Germline V gene data show CDR1 as LNHDA and CDR2 as SQIVND (reference sequence). CDR3 bases: TGTGCCAGTAGTATGTTTGGGGGCGCCAGTGGCTACACCTTC. It encodes CASSMFGGASGYTF. The whole variable domain, remainder taken from reference TRBV19 and TRBJ1-2, is DGGITQSPKYLFRKEGQNVTLSCEQNLNHDAMYWYRQDPGQGLRLIYYSQIVNDFQKGDIAEGYSVSREKKESFPLTVTSAQKNPTAFYLCASSMFGGASGYTFGSGTRLTVV.

The V call is TRBV5-4, the J call TRBJ1-1; TRBD1 agrees at 9 bases. V shed 0 bases, J shed 6 bases, and the junction held 3 bases outside the gene matches. The CDR3 covers 14 residues. Germline CDR1 reads SGHNT; CDR2 reads YYREEE (reference sequence). This chain's CDR3 is CASSLAGTGPEAFF. The CDR3 bases are TGTGCCAGCAGCTTGGCTGGGACAGGGCCTGAAGCTTTCTTT.

The DNA for the CDR3 is TGTGCCAGCAGCTTGGAAACGGCTAGCACCGGGGAGCTGTTTTTT. This translates into CASSLETASTGELFF. The chain joins TRBV5-4 to TRBJ2-2; D is unresolved. The CDR3 runs 15 residues. The V end lost 0 bases, the J end lost 4 bases, and 10 bases lay between the germline ends. Germline V gives CDR1 SGHNT, CDR2 YYREEE (reference sequence). Supplemented by reference TRBV5-4 and TRBJ2-2, the full variable domain reads ETGVTQSPTHLIKTRGQQVTLRCSSQSGHNTVSWYQQALGQGPQFIFQYYREEENGRGNFPPRFSGLQFPNYSSELNVNALELDDSALYLCASSLETASTGELFFGEGSRLTVL.

The chain has TRBV7-7 and TRBJ2-5, with TRBD2 matching 8 bases. The CDR3 runs to 14 residues. The V and J ends lost 0 bases and 5 bases, in that order; junction bases with no gene match: 2. CDR1 is SSHAT and CDR2 is FNYEAQ in the germline V gene (reference sequence). CDR3 bases: TGTGCCAGCAGCTTAGCAGCGGGAGTGGAGACCCAGTACTTC. This translates into CASSLAAGVETQYF.

The chain carries TRBV19 and TRBJ1-3; 9 bases line up with TRBD1. The V gene's germline CDR1 is LNHDA and CDR2 SQIVND (reference sequence). V gave up 6 bases and J gave up 0 bases; unmatched junction bases: 6. The CDR3 spans 16 residues. CDR3 in DNA: TGTGCCAGTAGGCCGGGACAGGGACTCTCTGGAAACACCATATATTTT. As protein: CASRPGQGLSGNTIYF. Full variable domain (rest looked up from reference TRBV19 and TRBJ1-3): DGGITQSPKYLFRKEGQNVTLSCEQNLNHDAMYWYRQDPGQGLRLIYYSQIVNDFQKGDIAEGYSVSREKKESFPLTVTSAQKNPTAFYLCASRPGQGLSGNTIYFGEGSWLTVV.

The J gene is TRBJ2-1, the V gene TRBV29-1; tentative D call: TRBD2 (5 bases). V lost 6 bases and J 4 bases, leaving 10 bases between the germline ends. The CDR3 is made up of 12 amino acids. CDR1 and CDR2 (germline): SQVTM, ANQGSEA. CDR3 DNA: TGCAGCGTCACCGGGGTTTACAATGAGCAGTTCTTC. Its translation is CSVTGVYNEQFF.

This chain links TRBV6-5 with TRBJ2-1; 12 nucleotides line up with TRBD2. V lost 4 bases, J lost 9 bases, and 10 bases stayed unmatched. CDR1 is MNHEY, CDR2 SVGAGI, per germline. This CDR3 has 16 residues. The chain's CDR3 is CASSSPSTSGSFEQFF. The DNA of the CDR3 is TGTGCCAGCAGTTCCCCCTCGACTAGCGGGAGCTTTGAGCAGTTCTTC.

This rearrangement joins TRBV7-9 to TRBJ2-7; D is perhaps TRBD2 (6 bases). CDR3 length equals 17 residues. Trimming took off 2 bases at V and 7 bases at J, with 24 bases between the two ends. Germline assignment: CDR1 SEHNR and CDR2 FQNEAQ (reference sequence). The CDR3 here is CASSLFGTHHPRGEQYF. For the CDR3, the DNA is TGTGCCAGCAGCTTATTTGGGACCCATCATCCCCGGGGGGAGCAGTACTTC.

This clone has just a few counts. V gene TRBV30 combines with J gene TRBJ1-5; TRBD1 agrees at 8 bases. The CDR3 sequence is 15 residues long. Trimming at V came to 2 bases and at J to 3 bases, leaving 6 bases not matched to a gene. Germline V gene data show CDR1 as GTSNPN and CDR2 as SVGIG (reference sequence). The CDR3 loop reads CAWSQGQGANQPQHF. Written as DNA, the CDR3 is TGTGCCTGGAGTCAAGGTCAGGGGGCCAATCAGCCCCAGCATTTT.

The chain employs TRBV7-2 and TRBJ2-5; 8 bases map to TRBD2. Trimming cost V 1 base and J 6 bases; bases outside gene matches: 10. The CDR3 is made up of 16 amino acids. Germline V CDR1 and CDR2: SGHTA, FQGNSA. CDR3 coding DNA: TGTGCCAGCAGCTTAGTTGGGCGGGGGGACGGGAAGACCCAGTACTTC. Translated, it gives CASSLVGRGDGKTQYF.